Listed here are 12 T cell receptor beta chains from one sample, sequenced in a study of T cell repertoires in cytomegalovirus infection. MiXCR, applied by TCRdb to the reads, yields one record per CDR3 protein. The sample holds about 89,000 distinct CDR3 sequences, 25% to 30% seen once. These receptors' antigens are unknown. The input for sequencing was CD8+ T cells from cultured PBMCs, taken from culture after CMV antigen stimulation. These receptors were collected from a human donor in good health (CMV status not recorded). Some clones in this sample may be carry-over from other donors' samples.

This clonotype was observed at least ten times. The rearrangement links TRBV7-7 to TRBJ2-5; TRBD2 aligns across 7 bases. There are 17 residues in the CDR3. Per germline, CDR1 SSHAT and CDR2 FNYEAQ (reference sequence). J was trimmed by 4 bases and V by 4 bases; bases with no gene match: 15. The CDR3 DNA reads as TGTGCCAGCAGCTCGTACCCACCGGGGCGCGGGGGAGAGACCCAGTACTTC. It specifies CASSSYPPGRGGETQYF. The full variable domain, in which reference TRBV7-7 and TRBJ2-5 provide the parts outside the CDR3, is GAGVSQSPRYKVTKRGQDVTLRCDPISSHATLYWYQQALGQGPEFLTYFNYEAQPDKSGLPSDRFSAERPEGSISTLTIQRTEQRDSAMYRCASSSYPPGRGGETQYFGPGTRLLVL.

This clonotype was counted between two and nine times. V usage is TRBV4-3 and J usage is TRBJ2-7, with a tentative D call TRBD1 (6 bases). Looked up from germline, CDR1 is LGHNA and CDR2 is YSLEER. This CDR3 is built from 14 residues. V was clipped by 2 bases and J by 5 bases, with 13 bases between them. The CDR3: CASSQRLGAHEQYF. The CDR3 coding sequence is TGCGCCAGCAGCCAAAGGCTGGGGGCTCACGAGCAGTACTTC.

This clonotype was seen repeatedly, ten times or more. The genes are TRBV29-1 and TRBJ2-7; 8 bases match TRBD1. This CDR3 contains 13 residues. Unmatched junction bases numbered 5, after V lost 4 bases and J lost 3 bases. Germline V lookup: CDR1 SQVTM, CDR2 ANQGSEA. The CDR3 coding sequence is TGCAGCGTTGGGGTGGACAGGGTCTACGAGCAGTACTTC. The encoded protein is CSVGVDRVYEQYF.

This chain joins TRBV28 and TRBJ2-5; 9 nucleotides match TRBD2. Trimming took 6 bases from V and 0 from J; bases not matched to a gene: 8. Looked up from germline, CDR1 is MDHEN and CDR2 is SYDVKM. CDR3 size: 16 residues. The CDR3 is CASSHIRTSDQETQYF. The DNA for the CDR3 is TGTGCCAGCAGCCATATCAGGACTAGCGACCAAGAGACCCAGTACTTC.

This clonotype was detected many times. The chain employs TRBV4-1 and TRBJ2-1; D is possibly TRBD1 or TRBD2 (5 bases each). Germline V gene lookup returns CDR1 MGHRA and CDR2 YSYEKL. Trimming removed 0 bases from V and 1 base from J, with 7 bases in between. The length of the CDR3 is 15 residues. The CDR3 loop is CASSQDWGSYNEQFF. The CDR3 DNA follows: TGCGCCAGCAGCCAAGATTGGGGGTCCTACAATGAGCAGTTCTTC.

This clonotype was found many times. This rearrangement joins TRBV24-1 to TRBJ2-2; D is possibly TRBD2 (5 bases). Germline V gives CDR1 KGHDR, CDR2 SFDVKD. V gave up 0 bases and J gave up 2 bases, with 6 bases separating them. CDR3 length: 15 amino acids. The CDR3 DNA sequence: TGTGCCACCAGTGATTTGGAGGGTAACACCGGGGAGCTGTTTTTT. Translation gives CATSDLEGNTGELFF.

This clonotype has just a few counts. CDR3 nucleotide sequence: TGTGCCAGCAGTTACTCGTTCCGGGGGGGACCCCAAGAGACCCAGTACTTC. It is translated as CASSYSFRGGPQETQYF. The chain has TRBV6-5 and TRBJ2-5; 8 bases are a match to TRBD2. The germline V gene has CDR1 MNHEY and CDR2 SVGAGI. V shed 0 bases, J shed 1 base, and the junction held 7 bases outside the gene matches. This CDR3 has 17 residues.

V usage is TRBV13 and J usage is TRBJ2-7; TRBD1 agrees at 7 bases. This CDR3 is 14 amino acids long. Germline V lookup: CDR1 PRHDT, CDR2 FYEKMQ (reference sequence). V lost 6 bases to trimming and J lost 2 bases; unmatched junction nucleotides: 7. The CDR3 is CASSLQGYPYEQYF. Here the CDR3 DNA reads TGTGCCAGCAGTCTACAGGGGTACCCCTACGAGCAGTACTTC.

Ten or more counts support this clonotype. This chain uses TRBV12-3 or TRBV12-4 with TRBJ1-4; D is perhaps TRBD1 (6 bases). The CDR3 length is 15 residues. V lost 5 bases, J lost 7 bases, and 17 bases lay in between. This CDR3 is CASSEFGQSREKLFF. The CDR3 DNA is TGTGCCAGCAGTGAGTTTGGACAGTCACGTGAAAAACTGTTTTTT.

This clonotype was seen a few times. This rearrangement joins TRBV7-8 to TRBJ2-7; D is unresolved. CDR1 and CDR2 from the germline V gene are SGHVS and FQNEAQ. Trimming took off 4 bases at V and 3 bases at J, with 19 bases between the two ends. The CDR3 consists of 16 residues. The CDR3 here is CASSSDPARSSYEQYF. DNA for the CDR3: TGTGCCAGCAGCTCGGACCCCGCGAGGTCCAGCTACGAGCAGTACTTC.

This clonotype came up many times. The CDR3 nucleotides read TGTGCCAGCAGCCTTGCGGGGGGAATGAACACTGAAGCTTTCTTT. Amino acid sequence: CASSLAGGMNTEAFF. The rearrangement links TRBV4-2 to TRBJ1-1; possibly TRBD1 for D (5 bases). The CDR3 extends over 15 amino acids. The V gene's germline CDR1 is LGHNA and CDR2 YNFKEQ. Trimming cost V 4 bases and J 0 bases, with 12 bases left between them.

The gene calls are TRBV7-2 and TRBJ2-5; 14 bases map to TRBD2. V was pared by 1 base and J by 5 bases, with 6 bases of the junction left unmatched. The germline V gene encodes CDR1 SGHTA and CDR2 FQGNSA. The CDR3 spans 17 residues. CDR3 bases: TGTGCCAGCAGCTTAGGGACTAGCGGGGGGTCAGGGGAGACCCAGTACTTC. Amino acid sequence: CASSLGTSGGSGETQYF.